The rows below give T cell receptor beta chains drawn from one sample of a study of cytomegalovirus exposure and HLA in healthy donors. Sequenced by immunoSEQ multiplex PCR; TCRdb stores in-frame clones only, minus some. The table records 160,000 or so clones, 65% to 85% of them present only once. The sequencing sample was made of PBMCs. These receptors originate from a woman under 30 in good health and CMV-seronegative. The CDR3 runs from the conserved cysteine through the conserved F or W. The D gene is left open where the match is weak. Some rows mark clone size as missing; the rest say once, few, many or name a class of expanded clone.

J,size,D,V,DNA,CDR3
TRBJ1-6,.,.,TRBV11-2,TGTGCCAGCAGCTTCCGGGGGTTTGATAATTCACCCCTCCACTTT,CASSFRGFDNSPLHF
TRBJ1-1,.,.,TRBV28,TGTGCCAGCAGTTTGGCGGGGGGCAGGGGGAACACTGAAGCTTTCTTT,CASSLAGGRGNTEAFF
TRBJ2-6,.,.,TRBV2,TGTGCCAGCATGTCTGGGGCCAACGGCCTGACTTTC,CASMSGANGLTF
TRBJ1-2,.,.,TRBV10-3,TGTGCCATCAGTGGGACAGTTTATGGCTACACCTTC,CAISGTVYGYTF
TRBJ1-5,.,.,TRBV4-1,TGCGCCAGCAGCCAAACTCAGGGGTTAAGCAATCAGCCCCAGCATTTT,CASSQTQGLSNQPQHF
TRBJ2-7,.,.,TRBV6-1,TGTGCCACCCGGACTGAGAGACTTCGGGGAGAGCAGTACTTC,CATRTERLRGEQYF
TRBJ2-2,.,TRBD1,TRBV6-6,TGTGCCAGCAGTAGGGGGACAGACTTTACCGGGGAGCTGTTTTTT,CASSRGTDFTGELFF
TRBJ2-1,.,TRBD2,TRBV7-8,TGTGCCAGCAGCCCCCGGGGGGGAATCCGCGATGAGCAGTTCTTC,CASSPRGGIRDEQFF
TRBJ1-3,.,.,TRBV28,TGTGCCAGCAGTTTAAAACAGGCTGGAAACACCATATATTTT,CASSLKQAGNTIYF
TRBJ1-1,once,.,TRBV11-2,TGTGCCAGCAGCCCCCGAGCGAGGGAGGGGTTCACTGAAGCTTTCTTT,CASSPRAREGFTEAFF
TRBJ1-5,.,.,TRBV2,TGTGCCAGCAGTGCGACACTCAGGGGAAGGTATCAGCCCCAGCATTTT,CASSATLRGRYQPQHF
TRBJ2-1,.,.,TRBV5-4,TGTGCCAGCAGCCGGGAGTTCGCGTCGCTCAATGAGCAGTTCTTC,CASSREFASLNEQFF
TRBJ1-1,.,TRBD1,TRBV30,TGTGCCTGGGGACAGGGGGTTGTAAGGATCGGAGCTTTCTTT,CAWGQGVVRIGAFF
TRBJ1-3,.,TRBD1,TRBV27,TGTGCCAGCGGAGGGGGCTTGTCTGGAAACACCATATATTTT,CASGGGLSGNTIYF
TRBJ1-1,.,TRBD1,TRBV7-9,TGTGCCAGCAGCTTAGGACAGGGACGGGATGAAGCTTTCTTT,CASSLGQGRDEAFF
TRBJ1-6,.,.,TRBV5-6,TGTGCCAGCGCCCGGGGGTCTCTTGAGAATTCACCCCTCCACTTT,CASARGSLENSPLHF
TRBJ1-1,.,.,TRBV9,TGTGCCAGCAGCGTACATTTCAGGAACACTGAAGCTTTCTTT,CASSVHFRNTEAFF
TRBJ2-5,.,.,TRBV15,TGTGCCACCAGCAGAGATGCAGAGGGAGAGACCCAGTACTTC,CATSRDAEGETQYF
TRBJ1-4,.,TRBD1,TRBV11-2,TGTGCCAGCACCCGGGACAGGGGTCTTGAAAAACTGTTTTTT,CASTRDRGLEKLFF
TRBJ1-4,.,.,TRBV19,TGTGCCAGTCAGGGGAGGGCTAATGAAAAACTGTTTTTT,CASQGRANEKLFF
TRBJ1-1,.,TRBD1,TRBV19,TGTGCCAGTTCTTCCCGACCGGGACAGGGGACTTATGACGCTTTCTTT,CASSSRPGQGTYDAFF
TRBJ1-3,few,.,TRBV7-9,TGTGCCAGCAGCTTGCAAGGGGGCTCTGGAAACACCATATATTTT,CASSLQGGSGNTIYF
TRBJ1-6,.,TRBD1,TRBV6-5,TGTGCCAGCAGTTACTCGGGACAGGGTGATAATTCACCCCTCCACTTT,CASSYSGQGDNSPLHF
TRBJ2-1,.,.,TRBV9,TGTGCCAGCAGCGTAGCTCTGGCCAGGGCCGATGAGCAGTTCTTC,CASSVALARADEQFF
TRBJ2-7,.,.,TRBV19,TGTGCCAGTAGTATAGGAGGGAACGAGCAGTACTTC,CASSIGGNEQYF
TRBJ2-6,.,.,TRBV27,TGTGCCAGCAGTCGGGACAACCGGGGCTCTGGGGCCAACGGCCTGACTTTC,CASSRDNRGSGANGLTF
TRBJ1-2,once,.,TRBV5-6,TGTGCCAGCAGCTTGCCGAGACAACCCTATGGCTACACCTTC,CASSLPRQPYGYTF
TRBJ1-6,.,TRBD1,TRBV5-1,TGCGCCAGCAGCATGGGGGACAGGGTCAGTTCACCCCTCCACTTT,CASSMGDRVSSPLHF
TRBJ2-6,.,.,TRBV7-2,TGTGCCAGCAGCTTAAACTCTGGGGCCAACGGCCTGACTTTC,CASSLNSGANGLTF
TRBJ2-1,.,TRBD2,TRBV2,TGTGCCAGCACCTTCGAACGGGGGACTAGCGCCTACAATGAGCAGTTCTTC,CASTFERGTSAYNEQFF
TRBJ2-7,.,.,TRBV6-5,TGTGCCAGCAGTTACCGGTATTCCTACGAGCAGTACTTC,CASSYRYSYEQYF
TRBJ1-2,.,.,TRBV18,TGTGCCAGCTCACCAACAAACTATGGCTACACCTTC,CASSPTNYGYTF
TRBJ1-1,.,TRBD1,TRBV27,TGTGCCAGCAGTAGGACGGACAGGGGACCCCTTCGGACTGAAGCTTTCTTT,CASSRTDRGPLRTEAFF
TRBJ1-5,.,TRBD1,TRBV2,TGTGCCAGCAGGCAGACAGGGGGCGGGAGCAATCAGCCCCAGCATTTT,CASRQTGGGSNQPQHF
TRBJ2-7,.,.,TRBV9,TGTGCCAGCAGCCCACCCCTAGAAAAAAGCCACGAGCAGTACTTC,CASSPPLEKSHEQYF
TRBJ1-1,.,.,TRBV6-6,TGTGCCAGCAAGGATTTGGGGGGTGGCACTGAAGCTTTCTTT,CASKDLGGGTEAFF
TRBJ1-5,.,.,TRBV7-9,TGTGCCAGCAGCCTCGCGGGACTCAATCAGCCCCAGCATTTT,CASSLAGLNQPQHF
TRBJ2-5,once,.,TRBV7-6,TGTGCCAGCAGCTTAGCCGGAGAGACCCAGTACTTC,CASSLAGETQYF
TRBJ1-1,.,TRBD1,TRBV19,TGTGCCAGTAGGACAGGGGGGAACACTGAAGCTTTCTTT,CASRTGGNTEAFF
TRBJ2-3,.,TRBD2,TRBV30,TGTGCCTGGACTAAATGGAGTAGCGGGGGGGCAGATACGCAGTATTTT,CAWTKWSSGGADTQYF
TRBJ1-1,once,.,TRBV6-5,TGTGCCAGCAGAAACCGGGGAGGGGTAGTTGAAGCTTTCTTT,CASRNRGGVVEAFF